Presented here are 12 T cell receptor beta chains from one specimen sequenced in a study of identical twins. TCRdb re-called the 5' RACE reads with MiXCR, one entry per CDR3 protein. The profile shows 600,000 to 800,000 distinct CDR3 sequences, 20% to 25% of them singletons. This sample also belongs to another study, concerning T cells expressing NK-cell markers.

The sequenced sample was PBMCs. The receptors here all came from a woman between 18 and 29 years old in good health.

The gene calls are TRBV12-3 or TRBV12-4 and TRBJ2-1; D remains unclear. V gave up 4 bases and J gave up 5 bases, with 15 bases separating them. The CDR3 runs to 15 residues. The DNA of the CDR3 is TGTGCCAGCAGTTCTGGCTATGTAACCCACAATGAGCAGTTCTTC. The encoded protein is CASSSGYVTHNEQFF.

The chain is built from TRBV4-3 and TRBJ2-5; 7 positions match TRBD1. Germline CDR1 LGHNA, CDR2 YSLEER. Trimming cost V 3 bases and J 4 bases; bases outside gene matches: 11. This CDR3 has 16 amino acids. The CDR3 region is CASSQGKKRQGETQYF. CDR3 nucleotide sequence: TGCGCCAGCAGCCAGGGGAAGAAGAGACAGGGAGAGACCCAGTACTTC.

The genes are TRBV29-1 and TRBJ2-5, with D maybe TRBD1 (5 bases). The CDR3 loop spans 13 amino acids. V was shortened by 6 bases and J by 2 bases, with 13 bases between the two germline ends. CDR1 is SQVTM, CDR2 ANQGSEA, per germline. In DNA, the CDR3 is TGCAGCGTCGTACAGGTTTTACAAGAGACCCAGTACTTC. Its translation is CSVVQVLQETQYF.

The V gene is TRBV6-1, the J gene TRBJ2-5, with 7 bases fitting TRBD1. Germline values: CDR1 MNHNS, CDR2 SASEGT. The CDR3 runs 15 residues. J gave up 4 bases and V 6 bases, and 11 bases lay outside the gene matches. CDR3 region: CASSSPRQGRETQYF. Here the CDR3 DNA reads TGTGCCAGCAGCTCACCAAGACAGGGCCGAGAGACCCAGTACTTC.

This clonotype was counted between two and nine times. The CDR3 DNA reads as TGTGCCAGCAGCTCACAGGGAGACGGCTACACCTTC. Protein: CASSSQGDGYTF. The V call is TRBV11-2, the J call TRBJ1-2; possible D gene TRBD1, 6 bases. V lost 4 bases to trimming and J lost 8 bases, with 11 bases between them. Per the germline V gene, CDR1 is SGHAT and CDR2 is FQNNGV. The CDR3 is 12 residues long.

The chain combines TRBV7-9 with TRBJ2-1, with D perhaps matching TRBD1 (5 bases). Trimming cost V 4 bases and J 3 bases, with 19 bases left between them. Germline-derived CDR1 and CDR2 are SEHNR and FQNEAQ (reference sequence). The CDR3 runs to 17 residues. CDR3 loop: CASSSAEFRANYNEQFF. For the CDR3, the DNA is TGTGCCAGCAGCTCCGCGGAGTTCAGGGCTAACTACAATGAGCAGTTCTTC.

This clonotype was seen only a few times. The chain has TRBV12-3 or TRBV12-4 and TRBJ1-1; a possible D gene is TRBD1 (6 bases). Trimming took off 2 bases at V and 11 bases at J, with 12 bases between the two ends. The CDR3 totals 12 residues. The CDR3 bases are TGTGCCAGCAGTTTACAGGGAGGGGGGGCTTTCTTT. Translating it yields CASSLQGGGAFF.

The genes are TRBV29-1 and TRBJ2-1; unclear D gene. Germline CDR1 and CDR2: SQVTM and ANQGSEA. The CDR3 has 14 residues. Trimming took 6 bases from V and 0 from J, leaving 12 bases between them. The CDR3 region is CSVRRRSSYNEQFF. The CDR3, as DNA: TGCAGCGTCAGGCGCAGGAGCTCCTACAATGAGCAGTTCTTC.

The rearrangement links TRBV9 to TRBJ2-7; D gene ambiguous. The germline V gene has CDR1 SGDLS and CDR2 YYNGEE. Trimming pared 1 base from V and 2 bases from J, leaving 7 bases between. The CDR3 loop spans 13 amino acids. CDR3 in amino acids: CASSVRPAYEQYF. In nucleotides, the CDR3 is TGTGCCAGCAGCGTACGCCCGGCCTACGAGCAGTACTTC.

In this sample, this clonotype turned up many times. V and J are TRBV6-5 and TRBJ2-7, with 8 positions matching TRBD1. This CDR3 is built from 14 residues. Germline V gene sequence: CDR1 MNHEY, CDR2 SVGAGI. The J segment lost 2 bases and the V segment lost 2 bases, leaving 2 bases of the junction unmatched. This CDR3 reads CASSYGTGAYEQYF. The CDR3 DNA sequence: TGTGCCAGCAGTTACGGGACAGGAGCCTACGAGCAGTACTTC.

This chain joins TRBV10-3 and TRBJ2-4; tentative D call: TRBD2 (5 bases). This CDR3 is 14 amino acids long. Germline V gives CDR1 ENHRY, CDR2 SYGVKD. Trimming took off 6 bases at V and 7 bases at J, with 16 bases between the two ends. The CDR3 spells CAISQPPTGNIQYF. CDR3 nucleotide sequence: TGTGCCATCAGCCAGCCCCCGACGGGGAACATTCAGTACTTC.

The chain couples TRBV19 to TRBJ1-2, with D unclear. The V end lost 3 bases, the J end lost 4 bases, and 9 bases lay between the germline ends. This CDR3 contains 13 residues. The germline gives CDR1 LNHDA, CDR2 SQIVND (reference sequence). The DNA of the CDR3 is TGTGCCAGTAGTATTAATCGGCCCTATGGCTACACCTTC. Translation gives CASSINRPYGYTF.